This T cell receptor (beta chain) was retrieved from a study of shared clonotypes between healthy human individuals. With respect to this clone: Its specificity is unknown.

Study results and limitations: Represented diversity (both genetic and exposure-history) was limited by the small number of donors.

CD8 cells regarded as naive lacked CD45RO, were positively chosen for CCR7, and omitted terminally differentiated effector memory CD45RA+ cells. Those who donated were healthy HIV-negative adults, with no recent acute infections or vaccinations reported. In the source study's methods: As immunoSEQ supplied junction-only sequences (without quality scores), filtering differed. The assay was immunoSEQ multiplex PCR, and TCRdb's table has in-frame clones only and misses some. Clone size and the V and J calls come from that table; the DNA yielded D and trimming. The table shows about 2 million clones, with less than 95% occurring only once. Sequencing input: naive CD8+ T cells sorted from blood. The receptor's source is a man between 18 and 35 years old in good health.

CDR3 DNA: TGTGCCAGTAGTATCCCGACAGGGGGGCCGCGGGAGCAGTTCTTC. Translating it yields CASSIPTGGPREQFF. The chain uses TRBV19 and TRBJ2-1, with 9 bases fitting TRBD1. Trimming removed 3 bases from V and 10 bases from J; junction bases left unmatched: 10. From germline, CDR1 is LNHDA and CDR2 SQIVND (reference sequence). CDR3 length: 15 residues.